Below, 32 T cell receptor beta chains from the same sample are listed, as sequenced in a study of T cells after yellow fever vaccination. TCRdb redid the calling of the 5' RACE reads with MiXCR, one entry per CDR3 protein. The sample comprises 280,000 or so distinct CDR3 sequences, around 10% of which are singletons, and about 3% rests with the top ten. The sequences come from CD4+ T cells sorted from PBMCs, collected 5 days after the yellow fever booster vaccination. These receptors were obtained from a man younger than 35 who received the YFV17D yellow fever vaccine.

This clonotype was seen a few times. V gene TRBV20-1 combines with J gene TRBJ2-3, with D possibly TRBD1 on 5 matching bases. V lost 2 bases to trimming and J lost 5 bases, with 5 bases between them. The CDR3 sequence is 11 residues long. Germline CDR1 DFQATT, CDR2 SNEGSKA (reference sequence). The CDR3 protein is CSARRGDTQYF. As DNA, the CDR3 is TGCAGTGCTAGAAGGGGAGATACGCAGTATTTT.

The sample holds a few counts of this clonotype. This sequence joins TRBV4-3 and TRBJ2-3; 9 bases match TRBD1. With V trimmed by 1 base and J by 3 bases, 2 bases remained unmatched. CDR3 size: 15 residues. Per the germline V gene, CDR1 is LGHNA and CDR2 is YSLEER. The CDR3 coding sequence is TGCGCCAGCAGCCAAGGAGGACAGGGGACAGATACGCAGTATTTT. Translated, it gives CASSQGGQGTDTQYF.

The table lists this clonotype with many counts. The chain joins TRBV20-1 to TRBJ2-1; 14 nucleotides align to TRBD2. Germline CDR1 and CDR2: DFQATT and SNEGSKA (reference sequence). Trimming at V came to 4 bases and at J to 4 bases, leaving 6 bases not matched to a gene. The CDR3 runs to 16 residues. DNA for the CDR3: TGCAGTGCTACTCGACTAGCGGGGGGGTCTTACAATGAGCAGTTCTTC. Its protein is CSATRLAGGSYNEQFF.

The chain recombines TRBV4-3 with TRBJ1-2; the D is unclear. Germline CDR1 reads LGHNA; CDR2 reads YSLEER. Between the trimmed V and J ends, which lost 0 bases and 4 bases, there was a span of 12 bases. This CDR3 has 15 residues. CDR3 DNA: TGCGCCAGCAGCCAAGATCCGGCCAGCCCCTATGGCTACACCTTC. Protein sequence: CASSQDPASPYGYTF.

This clonotype was found a few times. J is TRBJ1-1 and V is TRBV7-2; unclear D gene. Germline CDR1 SGHTA, CDR2 FQGNSA. V lost 5 bases and J 11 bases, leaving 21 bases between the germline ends. The CDR3 loop spans 14 amino acids. CDR3 sequence reads: CASSLVVRIERAFF. The CDR3 nucleotides read TGTGCCAGCAGCCTGGTGGTGAGGATCGAGCGGGCTTTCTTT.

This clonotype was counted at least ten times. CDR3 sequence: CASSLGVGGEQFF. The DNA for the CDR3 is TGTGCCAGCAGCTTAGGGGTTGGAGGTGAGCAGTTCTTC. The rearrangement joins TRBV11-3 to TRBJ2-1; possibly TRBD2 for D (5 bases). This CDR3 comprises 13 residues. V was clipped by 1 base and J by 9 bases, with 10 bases between them. Germline V gives CDR1 SGHNT, CDR2 YENEEA. The complete variable domain, with remaining parts taken from reference TRBV11-3 and TRBJ2-1, reads EAGVVQSPRYKIIEKKQPVAFWCNPISGHNTLYWYLQNLGQGPELLIRYENEEAVDDSQLPKDRFSAERLKGVDSTLKIQPAELGDSAVYLCASSLGVGGEQFFGPGTRLTVL.

The rearrangement joins TRBV11-2 to TRBJ2-5; D may be TRBD2 (5 bases). Trimming left V 3 bases short and J 2 bases short, with 13 bases between. Germline CDR1 and CDR2: SGHAT and FQNNGV. The CDR3 has 15 amino acids. For the CDR3, the DNA is TGTGCCAGCAGCTTGGGGAGCGGAGTACAAGAGACCCAGTACTTC. Translating gives CASSLGSGVQETQYF.

This chain uses TRBV4-3 with TRBJ2-3, with 13 bases matching TRBD2. V shed 2 bases and J 6 bases; nucleotides not matched to a gene: 5. Germline CDR1 and CDR2: LGHNA and YSLEER. The CDR3 has 16 residues. CDR3 sequence: CASSQTTSGGPDTQYF. The CDR3 DNA is TGCGCCAGCAGCCAAACGACTAGCGGGGGGCCGGATACGCAGTATTTT.

This clonotype was detected only a few times. The chain joins TRBV11-2 to TRBJ2-7; no clear D gene. Germline lookup yields CDR1 SGHAT and CDR2 FQNNGV. V lost 5 bases and J lost 0, with 11 bases in between. CDR3 length: 14 amino acids. CDR3 amino acids: CASSHELSSYEQYF. CDR3 coding DNA: TGTGCCAGCAGCCACGAACTGAGCTCCTACGAGCAGTACTTC.

This clonotype was recorded a few times. A clone one base away is much larger, so this may be a read error. The J gene is TRBJ2-6, the V gene TRBV7-2; D is uncertain. V was cut by 3 bases and J by 2 bases, with 2 bases left in between. This CDR3 has 13 amino acids. CDR1 and CDR2 (germline): SGHTA, FQGNSA. The CDR3, as DNA: TGTGCCAGCAGCTTCACTGGGGCCAACGTCCTGACTTTC. It translates to CASSFTGANVLTF. Supplemented by reference TRBV7-2 and TRBJ2-6, the full variable domain reads GAGVSQSPSNKVTEKGKDVELRCDPISGHTALYWYRQSLGQGLEFLIYFQGNSAPDKSGLPSDRFSAERTGGSVSTLTIQRTQQEDSAVYLCASSFTGANVLTFGAGSRLTVL.

The chain is built from TRBV4-1 and TRBJ2-1; 13 positions agree with TRBD2. V dropped 2 bases and J dropped 9; count of bases not matched to a gene: 7. From germline, CDR1 is MGHRA and CDR2 YSYEKL. The CDR3 extends over 16 amino acids. CDR3 sequence: CASSQPTSGGAFEQFF. The CDR3 DNA sequence: TGCGCCAGCAGCCAACCCACTAGCGGGGGGGCCTTTGAGCAGTTCTTC.

This clonotype was observed many times. The chain carries TRBV20-1 and TRBJ2-2, with unresolved D. Trimming left V 5 bases short and J 7 bases short, with 8 bases between. The CDR3 consists of 11 residues. CDR1 and CDR2 from the germline V gene are DFQATT and SNEGSKA (reference sequence). CDR3 in amino acids: CSAEIYGELFF. CDR3 nucleotide sequence: TGCAGTGCTGAGATCTACGGGGAGCTGTTTTTT.

The chain links TRBV24-1 to TRBJ1-5, with TRBD1 matching 10 bases. The CDR3 consists of 16 residues. Germline CDR1 is KGHDR and CDR2 is SFDVKD. The J segment lost 1 base and the V segment lost 3 bases, leaving 2 bases of the junction unmatched. CDR3 sequence reads: CATSDRQGASNQPQHF. In DNA, the CDR3 is TGTGCCACCAGTGATAGACAGGGGGCGAGCAATCAGCCCCAGCATTTT.

The chain links TRBV5-1 to TRBJ1-1; D remains unclear. Looked up from germline, CDR1 is SGHRS and CDR2 is YFSETQ. V shed 1 base and J shed 10 bases, with 8 bases lying between them. The CDR3 length is 11 residues. The CDR3 DNA sequence: TGCGCCAGCAGCTTGTCCGGGTTAGCTTTCTTT. This encodes CASSLSGLAFF.

This clonotype appeared a few times. V and J are TRBV25-1 and TRBJ1-1; D is perhaps TRBD1 (5 bases). Trimming stripped 2 bases from V and 3 bases from J, with 10 bases between. CDR1 and CDR2 (germline): MGHDK, SYGVNS. CDR3 length: 14 residues. The CDR3 nucleotides read TGTGCCAGCAGTGAACAGGGCGGTTACACTGAAGCTTTCTTT. It specifies CASSEQGGYTEAFF.

This clonotype has only a few counts. The V gene is TRBV20-1, the J gene TRBJ1-5; no clear D. CDR3 size: 13 residues. Germline CDR1 reads DFQATT; CDR2 reads SNEGSKA (reference sequence). The V end lost 3 bases, the J end lost 8 bases, and 14 bases lay between the germline ends. The CDR3 DNA reads as TGCAGTGCTAGGAGCGCCCCCGGGGAGCCCCAGCATTTT. Its protein is CSARSAPGEPQHF.

This clonotype came up many times. The chain links TRBV7-2 to TRBJ2-5; TRBD2 aligns across 9 bases. The CDR3 totals 14 residues. Germline CDR1 SGHTA, CDR2 FQGNSA. Trimming removed 5 bases from V and 5 bases from J; junction bases left unmatched: 6. The CDR3 sequence: CASSPGLAGETQYF. The CDR3 nucleotides read TGTGCCAGCAGCCCGGGACTAGCTGGGGAGACCCAGTACTTC.

In its sample, this clonotype was seen a few times. The V call is TRBV29-1, the J call TRBJ2-7, with D perhaps TRBD1 (5 bases). Germline loops: CDR1 SQVTM, CDR2 ANQGSEA. The CDR3 contains 14 residues. V was clipped by 5 bases and J by 4 bases, with 18 bases between them. The CDR3 region has the DNA TGCAGCGTTTTAGACAGTTTGGGGTCTTACGAGCAGTACGTC. Its protein is CSVLDSLGSYEQYV.

V usage is TRBV6-1 and J usage is TRBJ1-5; 7 nucleotides match TRBD1. Unmatched junction bases numbered 8, after V lost 3 bases and J lost 9 bases. Per the germline V gene, CDR1 is MNHNS and CDR2 is SASEGT. CDR3 length: 14 residues. The CDR3 protein is CASSDGQAPRPQHF. In DNA, the CDR3 is TGTGCCAGCAGTGACGGACAGGCCCCCCGGCCCCAGCATTTT.

This clonotype was observed a few times. The chain has TRBV20-1 and TRBJ2-7; TRBD1 matches at 8 bases. The CDR3 is 12 amino acids. Germline assignment: CDR1 DFQATT and CDR2 SNEGSKA (reference sequence). With 6 bases clipped from V and 3 bases from J, the junction kept 4 bases outside the gene matches. For the CDR3, the DNA is TGCAGTGCCACGGGACAGGTCTACGAGCAGTACTTC. Protein: CSATGQVYEQYF.

The chain links TRBV6-2 or TRBV6-3 to TRBJ2-7; D call uncertain. Germline lookup yields CDR1 MNHEY and CDR2 SVGEGT. With 0 bases removed from V and 3 bases from J, the gap between germline ends came to 9 bases. The CDR3 has 14 residues. The CDR3 loop reads CASSYSKGNYEQYV. CDR3 nucleotides: TGTGCCAGCAGTTACTCAAAAGGGAACTACGAGCAGTACGTC.

This clonotype was counted between two and nine times. This chain connects TRBV4-2 to TRBJ2-7; 10 bases map to TRBD2. Unmatched junction bases numbered 2, after V lost 3 bases and J lost 0 bases. Germline V gives CDR1 LGHNA, CDR2 YNFKEQ. The CDR3 extends over 15 amino acids. The CDR3 reads CASSQSGGDSYEQYV. Here the CDR3 DNA reads TGTGCCAGCAGCCAGAGCGGGGGGGACTCCTACGAGCAGTACGTC.

The chain links TRBV5-4 to TRBJ1-1; TRBD1 is a possible D gene (5 bases). The germline V gene encodes CDR1 SGHNT and CDR2 YYREEE (reference sequence). This CDR3 is 14 amino acids long. V lost 5 bases and J 4 bases, leaving 15 bases between the germline ends. DNA for the CDR3: TGTGCCAGCAGTCCGGGGGAGTGGGGCACTGAAGCTTTCTTT. Amino acid sequence: CASSPGEWGTEAFF.

The rearrangement uses TRBV18 and TRBJ1-3; D is uncertain. Germline V gene lookup returns CDR1 KGHSH and CDR2 LQKENI. Trimming shortened V by 3 bases and J by 0 bases, and 12 bases separated the two germline ends. The CDR3 loop spans 16 amino acids. The chain's CDR3 is CASSPTGLDSGNTIYF. The CDR3 DNA follows: TGTGCCAGCTCACCGACGGGGTTAGACTCTGGAAACACCATATATTTT.

This chain uses TRBV12-3 or TRBV12-4 with TRBJ2-1; D could derive from TRBD1 or TRBD2 (6 bases each). The CDR3 has 14 residues. Trimming left V 3 bases short and J 7 bases short, with 13 bases between. The chain's CDR3 is CASSFSKGGNEQFF. CDR3 nucleotide sequence: TGTGCCAGCAGTTTCTCCAAGGGGGGTAATGAGCAGTTCTTC.

This clonotype was found many times. The chain is built from TRBV4-3 and TRBJ2-7, with a tentative D call TRBD1 (6 bases). V gave up 0 bases and J gave up 6 bases, with 18 bases separating them. CDR1 and CDR2 from the germline V gene are LGHNA and YSLEER. This CDR3 is built from 16 residues. The CDR3 reads CASSQDHEAGAFEQYF. CDR3 DNA sequence: TGCGCCAGCAGCCAAGATCATGAGGCAGGGGCTTTCGAGCAGTACTTC.

This clonotype has only a few counts. The V call is TRBV4-1, the J call TRBJ2-3; 7 bases map to TRBD2. V trimming: 1 base; J trimming: 5 bases; junction bases outside the gene matches: 0. The CDR3 has 13 residues. The germline gives CDR1 MGHRA, CDR2 YSYEKL. CDR3 sequence reads: CASSQGGGDTQYF. CDR3 sequence (DNA): TGCGCCAGCAGCCAAGGGGGGGGAGATACGCAGTATTTT.

This clonotype occurred many times. This sequence joins TRBV7-2 and TRBJ2-1, with D perhaps TRBD1 (5 bases). The length of the CDR3 is 18 residues. V shed 2 bases and J shed 4 bases, with 21 bases lying between them. Germline V CDR1 and CDR2: SGHTA, FQGNSA. CDR3 in amino acids: CASSLSLTAVGGYNEQFF. CDR3 nucleotides: TGTGCCAGCAGCTTATCGTTGACAGCTGTTGGTGGGTACAATGAGCAGTTCTTC.

In its sample, this clonotype was seen many times. The rearrangement joins TRBV5-1 to TRBJ2-1, with 13 positions matching TRBD2. The ends lost 4 bases at V and 9 bases at J; junction bases unmatched: 7. The CDR3 spans 15 residues. The germline V gene encodes CDR1 SGHRS and CDR2 YFSETQ. CDR3 residues: CASSHRLAGGFEQFF. For the CDR3, the DNA is TGCGCCAGCAGCCATAGACTAGCGGGGGGCTTTGAGCAGTTCTTC. The variable domain in full, completed from reference TRBV5-1 and TRBJ2-1, reads KAGVTQTPRYLIKTRGQQVTLSCSPISGHRSVSWYQQTPGQGLQFLFEYFSETQRNKGNFPGRFSGRQFSNSRSEMNVSTLELGDSALYLCASSHRLAGGFEQFFGPGTRLTVL.

This clonotype appeared a few times. The rearrangement links TRBV4-1 to TRBJ1-5; D not certain. There are 14 residues in the CDR3. Germline V gives CDR1 MGHRA, CDR2 YSYEKL. Trimming cost V 2 bases and J 0 bases, with 5 bases left between them. Here the CDR3 reads CASSQFSSNQPQHF. CDR3 in DNA: TGCGCCAGCAGCCAATTCAGTAGCAATCAGCCCCAGCATTTT.

This clonotype was picked up many times. This chain's CDR3 is CASRTPDREQFF. CDR3 bases: TGCGCCAGCAGAACCCCTGACCGTGAGCAGTTCTTC. The chain joins TRBV5-1 to TRBJ2-1, with D hard to call. The CDR3 is 12 residues long. Trimming shortened V by 5 bases and J by 9 bases, and 12 bases separated the two germline ends. CDR1 is SGHRS, CDR2 YFSETQ, per germline.

This clonotype occurred many times. The CDR3 protein is CASSLRLLAETQYF. The CDR3 DNA is TGTGCCAGCAGCTTGCGACTGCTTGCAGAGACCCAGTACTTC. The J gene is TRBJ2-5, the V gene TRBV7-2; no definite D call. Germline V gives CDR1 SGHTA, CDR2 FQGNSA. The CDR3 has 14 amino acids. The V end lost 3 bases, the J end lost 4 bases, and 12 bases lay between the germline ends.